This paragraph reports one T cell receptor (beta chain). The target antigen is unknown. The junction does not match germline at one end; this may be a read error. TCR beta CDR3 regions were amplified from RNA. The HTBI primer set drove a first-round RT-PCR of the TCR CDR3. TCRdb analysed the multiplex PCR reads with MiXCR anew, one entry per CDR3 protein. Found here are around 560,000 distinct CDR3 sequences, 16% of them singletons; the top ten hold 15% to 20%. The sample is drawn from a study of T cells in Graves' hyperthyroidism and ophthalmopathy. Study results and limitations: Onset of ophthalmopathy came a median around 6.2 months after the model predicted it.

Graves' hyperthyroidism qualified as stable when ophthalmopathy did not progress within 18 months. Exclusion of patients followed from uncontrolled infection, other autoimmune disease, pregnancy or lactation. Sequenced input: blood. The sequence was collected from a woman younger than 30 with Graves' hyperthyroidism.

CDR3 loop: CATSYPGQALHF. For the CDR3, the DNA is TGTGCCACCAGTTATCCGGGACAGGCCCTTCACTTC. The chain combines TRBV24-1 with TRBJ2-5; 8 nucleotides line up with TRBD1. Per the germline V gene, CDR1 is KGHDR and CDR2 is SFDVKD. The CDR3 extends over 12 amino acids.